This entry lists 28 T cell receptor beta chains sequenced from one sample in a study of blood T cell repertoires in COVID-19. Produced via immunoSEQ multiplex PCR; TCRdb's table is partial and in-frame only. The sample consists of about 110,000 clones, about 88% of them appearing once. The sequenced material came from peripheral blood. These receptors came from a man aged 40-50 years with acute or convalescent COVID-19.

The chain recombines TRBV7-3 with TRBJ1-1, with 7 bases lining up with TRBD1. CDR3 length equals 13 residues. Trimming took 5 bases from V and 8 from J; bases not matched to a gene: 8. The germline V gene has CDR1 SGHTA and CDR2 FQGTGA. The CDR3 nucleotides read TGTGCCAGCAGCCCTACCTCGGACAGGGAAGCTTTCTTT. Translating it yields CASSPTSDREAFF. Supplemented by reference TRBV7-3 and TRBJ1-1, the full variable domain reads GAGVSQTPSNKVTEKGKYVELRCDPISGHTALYWYRQSLGQGPEFLIYFQGTGAADDSGLPNDRFFAVRPEGSVSTLKIQRTERGDSAVYLCASSPTSDREAFFGQGTRLTVV.

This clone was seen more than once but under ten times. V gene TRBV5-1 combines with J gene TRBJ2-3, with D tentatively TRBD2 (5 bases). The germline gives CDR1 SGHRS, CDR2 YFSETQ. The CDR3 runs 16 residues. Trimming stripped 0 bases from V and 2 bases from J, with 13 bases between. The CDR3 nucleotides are TGCGCCAGCAGCTTGGGGGAGAAGGCACTCACAGATACGCAGTATTTT. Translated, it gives CASSLGEKALTDTQYF.

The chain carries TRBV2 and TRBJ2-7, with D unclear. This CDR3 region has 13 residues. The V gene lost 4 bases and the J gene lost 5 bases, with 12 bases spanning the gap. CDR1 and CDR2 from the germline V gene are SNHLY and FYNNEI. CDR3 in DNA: TGTGCCAGCAGTGGTCAGATTAGCAACGAGCAGTACTTC. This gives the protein CASSGQISNEQYF.

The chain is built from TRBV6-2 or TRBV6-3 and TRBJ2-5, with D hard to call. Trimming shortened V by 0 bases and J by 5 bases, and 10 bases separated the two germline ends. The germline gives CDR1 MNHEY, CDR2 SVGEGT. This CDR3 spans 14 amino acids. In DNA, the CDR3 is TGTGCCAGCAGTTACTCGCGGCCGACCGAGACCCAGTACTTC. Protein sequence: CASSYSRPTETQYF.

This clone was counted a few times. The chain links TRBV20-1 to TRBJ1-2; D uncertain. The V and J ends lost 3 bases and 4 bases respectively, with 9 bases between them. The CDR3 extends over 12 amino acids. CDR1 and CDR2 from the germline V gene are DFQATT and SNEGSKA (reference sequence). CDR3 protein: CSASLQPYGYTF. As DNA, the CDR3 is TGCAGTGCTAGTCTACAGCCCTATGGCTACACCTTC.

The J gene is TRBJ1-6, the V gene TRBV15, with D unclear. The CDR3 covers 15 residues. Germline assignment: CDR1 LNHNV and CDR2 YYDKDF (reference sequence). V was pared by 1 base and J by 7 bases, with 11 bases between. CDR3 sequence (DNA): TGTGCCACCAGCAGAGGGGCAGGATTCAATTCACCCCTCCACTTT. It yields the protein CATSRGAGFNSPLHF.

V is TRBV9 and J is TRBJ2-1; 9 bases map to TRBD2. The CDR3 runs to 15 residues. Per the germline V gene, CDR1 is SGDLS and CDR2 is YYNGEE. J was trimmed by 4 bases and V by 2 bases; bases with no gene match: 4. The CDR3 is CASSVQAGGYNEQFF. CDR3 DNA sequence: TGTGCCAGCAGCGTCCAAGCGGGGGGTTACAATGAGCAGTTCTTC.

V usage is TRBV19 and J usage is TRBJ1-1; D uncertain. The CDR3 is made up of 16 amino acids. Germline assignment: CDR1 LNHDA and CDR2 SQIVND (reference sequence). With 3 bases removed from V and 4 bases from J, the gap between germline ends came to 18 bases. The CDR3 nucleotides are TGTGCCAGTAGTATCCGAAGCGGCGCGGCGACCACTGAAGCTTTCTTT. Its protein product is CASSIRSGAATTEAFF.

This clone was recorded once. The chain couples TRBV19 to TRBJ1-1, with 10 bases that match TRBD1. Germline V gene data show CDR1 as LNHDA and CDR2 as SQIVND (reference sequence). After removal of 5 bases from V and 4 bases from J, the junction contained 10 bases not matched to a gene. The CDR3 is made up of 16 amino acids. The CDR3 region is CASSLRRGTGVTEAFF. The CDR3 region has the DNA TGTGCCAGTAGTCTACGGAGAGGGACAGGGGTCACTGAAGCTTTCTTT.

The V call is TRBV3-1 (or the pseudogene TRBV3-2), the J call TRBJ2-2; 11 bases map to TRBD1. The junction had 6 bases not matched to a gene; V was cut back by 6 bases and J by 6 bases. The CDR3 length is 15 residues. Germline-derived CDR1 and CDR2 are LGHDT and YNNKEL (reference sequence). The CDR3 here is CASSHRDRGAGELFF. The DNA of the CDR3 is TGTGCCAGCAGTCACCGGGACAGGGGGGCCGGGGAGCTGTTTTTT.

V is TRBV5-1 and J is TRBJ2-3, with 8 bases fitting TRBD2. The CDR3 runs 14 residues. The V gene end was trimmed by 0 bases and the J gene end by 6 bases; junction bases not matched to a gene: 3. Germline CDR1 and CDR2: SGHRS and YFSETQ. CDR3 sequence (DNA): TGCGCCAGCAGCTTGGCGGGAGGGGCGGATACGCAGTATTTT. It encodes CASSLAGGADTQYF.

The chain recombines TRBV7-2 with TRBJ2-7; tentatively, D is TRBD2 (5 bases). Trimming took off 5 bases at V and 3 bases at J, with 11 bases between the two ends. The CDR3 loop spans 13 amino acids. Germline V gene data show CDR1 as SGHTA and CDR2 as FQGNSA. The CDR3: CASSPRTDYEQYF. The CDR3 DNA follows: TGTGCCAGCAGCCCGCGGACTGACTACGAGCAGTACTTC.

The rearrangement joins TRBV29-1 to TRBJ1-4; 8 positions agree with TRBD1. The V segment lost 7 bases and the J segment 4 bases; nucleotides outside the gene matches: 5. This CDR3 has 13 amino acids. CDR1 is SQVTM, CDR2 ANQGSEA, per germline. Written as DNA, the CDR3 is TGCAGCGCCACGGACAGGGATAATGAAAAACTGTTTTTT. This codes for CSATDRDNEKLFF. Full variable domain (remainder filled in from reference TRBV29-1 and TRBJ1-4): SAVISQKPSRDICQRGTSLTIQCQVDSQVTMMFWYRQQPGQSLTLIATANQGSEATYESGFVIDKFPISRPNLTFSTLTVSNMSPEDSSIYLCSATDRDNEKLFFGSGTQLSVL.

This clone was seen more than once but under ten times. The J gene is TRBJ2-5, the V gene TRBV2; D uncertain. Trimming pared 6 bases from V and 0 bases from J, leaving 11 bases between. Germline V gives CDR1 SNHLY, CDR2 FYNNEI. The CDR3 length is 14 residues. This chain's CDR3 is CASRATEYQETQYF. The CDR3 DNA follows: TGTGCCAGCAGGGCTACAGAGTACCAAGAGACCCAGTACTTC.

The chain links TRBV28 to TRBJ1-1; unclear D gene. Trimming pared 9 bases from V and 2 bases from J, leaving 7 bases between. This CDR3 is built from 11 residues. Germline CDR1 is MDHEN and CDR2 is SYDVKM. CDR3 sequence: CASIYNTEAFF. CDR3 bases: TGTGCCAGTATTTATAACACTGAAGCTTTCTTT.

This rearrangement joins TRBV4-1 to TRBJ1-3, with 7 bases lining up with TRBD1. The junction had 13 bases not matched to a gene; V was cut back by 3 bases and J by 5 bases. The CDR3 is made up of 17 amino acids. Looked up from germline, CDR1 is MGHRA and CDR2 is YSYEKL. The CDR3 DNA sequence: TGCGCCAGCAGCCAGGGGGCACCGACAGGGCGAAGAAACACCATATATTTT. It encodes CASSQGAPTGRRNTIYF.

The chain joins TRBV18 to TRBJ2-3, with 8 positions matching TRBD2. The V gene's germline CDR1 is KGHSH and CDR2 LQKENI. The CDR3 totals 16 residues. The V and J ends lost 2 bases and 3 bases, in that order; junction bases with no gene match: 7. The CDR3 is CASSPGRGATTDTQYF. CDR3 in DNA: TGTGCCAGCTCACCAGGGCGGGGGGCCACAACAGATACGCAGTATTTT.

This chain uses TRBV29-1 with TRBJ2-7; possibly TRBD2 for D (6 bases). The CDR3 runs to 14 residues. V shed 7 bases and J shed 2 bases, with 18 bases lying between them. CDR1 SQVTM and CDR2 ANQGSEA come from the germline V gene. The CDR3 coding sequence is TGCAGCGCCGCCCTGGGGGGAGCCCCCTACGAGCAGTACTTC. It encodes CSAALGGAPYEQYF.

The CDR3 sequence: CASGYRASNYGYTF. CDR3 DNA sequence: TGTGCTAGTGGTTACAGAGCTTCAAACTATGGCTACACCTTC. V is TRBV12-5 and J is TRBJ1-2; no firm D call. With 4 bases removed from V and 2 bases from J, the gap between germline ends came to 11 bases. The CDR3 runs to 14 residues. Germline V gene sequence: CDR1 LGHNT, CDR2 FRNRAP.

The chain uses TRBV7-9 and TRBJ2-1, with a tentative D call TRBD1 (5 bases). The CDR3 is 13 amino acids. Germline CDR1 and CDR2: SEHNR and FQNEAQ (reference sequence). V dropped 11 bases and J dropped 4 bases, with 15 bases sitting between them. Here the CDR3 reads CALRQGGYNEQFF. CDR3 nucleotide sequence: TGTGCCCTTAGGCAGGGTGGGTACAATGAGCAGTTCTTC.

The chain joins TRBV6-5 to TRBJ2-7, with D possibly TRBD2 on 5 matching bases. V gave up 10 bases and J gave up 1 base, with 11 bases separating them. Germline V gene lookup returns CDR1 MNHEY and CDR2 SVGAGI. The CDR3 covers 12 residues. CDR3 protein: CATRDVSYEQYF. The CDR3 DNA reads TGTGCCACCCGGGATGTATCCTACGAGCAGTACTTC.

The CDR3 coding sequence is TGTGCCAGCAGTGAGACGGGACCAGGGGACGGTGAAAAACTGTTTTTT. This translates into CASSETGPGDGEKLFF. The chain couples TRBV2 to TRBJ1-4, with a tentative D call TRBD1 (6 bases). CDR1 SNHLY and CDR2 FYNNEI come from the germline V gene. The CDR3 is 16 amino acids. V lost 3 bases, J lost 7 bases, and 18 bases lay in between.

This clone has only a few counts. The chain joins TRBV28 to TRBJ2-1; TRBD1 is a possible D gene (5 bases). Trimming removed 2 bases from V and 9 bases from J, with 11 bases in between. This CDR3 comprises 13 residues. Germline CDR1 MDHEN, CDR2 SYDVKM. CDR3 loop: CASSLGRVSEQFF. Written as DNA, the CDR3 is TGTGCCAGCAGTTTAGGCAGGGTGAGTGAGCAGTTCTTC. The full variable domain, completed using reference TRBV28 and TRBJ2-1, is DVKVTQSSRYLVKRTGEKVFLECVQDMDHENMFWYRQDPGLGLRLIYFSYDVKMKEKGDIPEGYSVSREKKERFSLILESASTNQTSMYLCASSLGRVSEQFFGPGTRLTVL.

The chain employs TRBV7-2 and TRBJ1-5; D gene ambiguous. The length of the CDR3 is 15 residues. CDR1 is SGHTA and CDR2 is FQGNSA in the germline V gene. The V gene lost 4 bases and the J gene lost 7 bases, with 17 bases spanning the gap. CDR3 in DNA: TGTGCCAGCAGCTCTGAGTTTGACGGCGGGCAGCCCCAGCATTTT. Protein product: CASSSEFDGGQPQHF. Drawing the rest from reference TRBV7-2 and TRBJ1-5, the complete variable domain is GAGVSQSPSNKVTEKGKDVELRCDPISGHTALYWYRQSLGQGLEFLIYFQGNSAPDKSGLPSDRFSAERTGGSVSTLTIQRTQQEDSAVYLCASSSEFDGGQPQHFGDGTRLSIL.

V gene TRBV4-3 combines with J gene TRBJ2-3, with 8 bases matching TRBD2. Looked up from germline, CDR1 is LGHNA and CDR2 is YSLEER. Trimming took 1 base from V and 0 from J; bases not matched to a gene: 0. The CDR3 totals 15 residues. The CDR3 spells CASSQVAGSTDTQYF. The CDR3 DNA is TGCGCCAGCAGCCAAGTAGCGGGGAGCACAGATACGCAGTATTTT.

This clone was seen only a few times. CDR3 residues: CASSSKLEYEQYF. Written as DNA, the CDR3 is TGTGCCAGCAGCTCTAAGTTGGAGTACGAGCAGTACTTC. The chain employs TRBV7-9 and TRBJ2-7; D ambiguous. The V gene lost 4 bases and the J gene lost 4 bases, with 11 bases spanning the gap. The V gene's germline CDR1 is SEHNR and CDR2 FQNEAQ (reference sequence). The CDR3 loop spans 13 amino acids.

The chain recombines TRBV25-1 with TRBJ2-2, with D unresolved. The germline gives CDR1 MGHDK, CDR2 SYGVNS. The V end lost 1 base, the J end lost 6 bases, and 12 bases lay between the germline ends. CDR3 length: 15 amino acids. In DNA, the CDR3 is TGTGCCAGCAGTGAATCCCCGACACCCCCCGGGGAGCTGTTTTTT. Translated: CASSESPTPPGELFF.

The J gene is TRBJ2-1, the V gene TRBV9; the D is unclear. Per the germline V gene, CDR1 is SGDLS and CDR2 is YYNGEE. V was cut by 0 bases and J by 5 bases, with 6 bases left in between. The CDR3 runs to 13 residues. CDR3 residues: CASSVGGNNEQFF. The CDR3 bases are TGTGCCAGCAGCGTAGGCGGTAACAATGAGCAGTTCTTC.